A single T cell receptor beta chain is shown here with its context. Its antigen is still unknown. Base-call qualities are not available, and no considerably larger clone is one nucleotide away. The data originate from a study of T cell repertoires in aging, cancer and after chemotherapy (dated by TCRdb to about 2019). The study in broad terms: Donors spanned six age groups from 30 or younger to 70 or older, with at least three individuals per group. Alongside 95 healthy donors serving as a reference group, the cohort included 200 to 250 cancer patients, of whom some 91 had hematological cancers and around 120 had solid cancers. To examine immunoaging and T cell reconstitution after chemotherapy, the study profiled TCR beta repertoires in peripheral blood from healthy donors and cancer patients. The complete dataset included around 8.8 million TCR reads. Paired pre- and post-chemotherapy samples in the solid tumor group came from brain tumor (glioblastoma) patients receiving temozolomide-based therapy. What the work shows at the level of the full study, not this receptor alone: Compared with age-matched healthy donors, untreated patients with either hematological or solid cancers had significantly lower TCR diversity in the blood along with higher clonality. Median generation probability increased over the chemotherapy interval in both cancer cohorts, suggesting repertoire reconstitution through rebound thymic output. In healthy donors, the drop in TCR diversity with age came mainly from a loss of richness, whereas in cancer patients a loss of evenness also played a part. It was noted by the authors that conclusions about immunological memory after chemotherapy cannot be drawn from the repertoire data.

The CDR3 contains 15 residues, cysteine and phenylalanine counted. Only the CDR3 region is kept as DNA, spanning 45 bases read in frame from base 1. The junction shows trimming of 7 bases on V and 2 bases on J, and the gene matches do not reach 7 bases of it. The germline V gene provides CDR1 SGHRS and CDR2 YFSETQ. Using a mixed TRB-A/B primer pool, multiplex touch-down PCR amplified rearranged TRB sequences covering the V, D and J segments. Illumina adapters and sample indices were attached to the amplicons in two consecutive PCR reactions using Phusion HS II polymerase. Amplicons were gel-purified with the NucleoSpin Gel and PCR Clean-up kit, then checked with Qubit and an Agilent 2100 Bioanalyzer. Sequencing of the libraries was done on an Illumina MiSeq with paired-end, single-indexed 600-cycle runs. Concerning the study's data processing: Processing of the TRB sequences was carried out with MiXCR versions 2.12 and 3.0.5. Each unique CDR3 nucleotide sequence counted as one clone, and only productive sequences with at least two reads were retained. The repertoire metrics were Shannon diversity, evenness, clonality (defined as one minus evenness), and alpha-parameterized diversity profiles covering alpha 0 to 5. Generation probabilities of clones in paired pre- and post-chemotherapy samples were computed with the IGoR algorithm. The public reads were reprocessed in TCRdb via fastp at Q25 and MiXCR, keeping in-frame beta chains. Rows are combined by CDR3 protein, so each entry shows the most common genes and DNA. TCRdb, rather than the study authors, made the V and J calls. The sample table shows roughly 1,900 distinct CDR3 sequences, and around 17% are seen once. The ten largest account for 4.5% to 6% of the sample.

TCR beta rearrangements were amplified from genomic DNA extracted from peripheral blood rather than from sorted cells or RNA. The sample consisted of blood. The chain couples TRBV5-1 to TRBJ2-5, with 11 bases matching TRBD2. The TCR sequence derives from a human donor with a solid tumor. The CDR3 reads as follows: CASCRGTSGQETQYF. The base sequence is TGCGCCAGCTGTCGAGGGACTAGCGGTCAAGAGACCCAGTACTTC. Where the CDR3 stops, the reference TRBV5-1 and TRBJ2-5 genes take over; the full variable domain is KAGVTQTPRYLIKTRGQQVTLSCSPISGHRSVSWYQQTPGQGLQFLFEYFSETQRNKGNFPGRFSGRQFSNSRSEMNVSTLELGDSALYLCASCRGTSGQETQYFGPGTRLLVL.